The 13 T cell receptor beta chains reported below all come from one sample, sequenced in a study of shared clonotypes between healthy human individuals. Libraries were prepared by immunoSEQ multiplex PCR; TCRdb keeps only in-frame clonotypes and omits some of them. The sample has around 1.6 million clones, 95% to 99% seen once. The sequencing sample was made of naive CD4+ T cells sorted from blood. Stated subset: CD45RA+ positively selected. The receptors shown here come from a man in his thirties or forties in good health.

This rearrangement joins TRBV14 to TRBJ2-7; 8 nucleotides line up with TRBD2. The CDR3 extends over 15 amino acids. Losses at the gene ends were 2 bases for V and 4 bases for J; bases not matched to a gene: 7. Germline V CDR1 and CDR2: SGHDN, FVKESK. The CDR3 bases are TGTGCCAGCAGCCAACACAGACTAGCGCCTTACGAGCAGTACTTC. It encodes CASSQHRLAPYEQYF.

The rearrangement links TRBV4-3 to TRBJ1-1; D is unresolved. The CDR3 totals 15 residues. Deletions cut 0 bases from V and 4 bases from J, with 12 bases between. Germline V CDR1 and CDR2: LGHNA, YSLEER. This chain's CDR3 is CASSQEKGISTEAFF. As DNA, the CDR3 is TGCGCCAGCAGCCAAGAGAAGGGTATAAGCACTGAAGCTTTCTTT.

The CDR3, as DNA: TGTGCCAGCTCACCCGTTGCGGTGGCAGATACGCAGTATTTT. Protein product: CASSPVAVADTQYF. The chain employs TRBV18 and TRBJ2-3; no reliable D call. The CDR3 extends over 14 amino acids. Germline V gene lookup returns CDR1 KGHSH and CDR2 LQKENI. V was cut by 3 bases and J by 4 bases, with 11 bases left in between.

The chain couples TRBV10-1 to TRBJ2-7; D not resolved. V was cut by 2 bases and J by 2 bases, with 19 bases left in between. CDR1 is WNHNN and CDR2 is SYGVQD in the germline V gene (reference sequence). The CDR3 totals 17 residues. The CDR3, as DNA: TGCGCCAGCAGTGAGGGGTTGAATAAGGCTATTCCCTACGAGCAGTACTTC. Translation: CASSEGLNKAIPYEQYF.

This clone was counted a single time. The CDR3 DNA reads as TGTGCCAGCAGCTCAGGAGCCTACGAGCAGTACTTC. It yields the protein CASSSGAYEQYF. J is TRBJ2-7 and V is TRBV11-2; D uncertain. V was shortened by 4 bases and J by 2 bases, with 6 bases between the two germline ends. The germline V gene encodes CDR1 SGHAT and CDR2 FQNNGV. The CDR3 sequence is 12 residues long.

The chain recombines TRBV5-6 with TRBJ2-5; 9 bases agree with TRBD2. The V gene end was trimmed by 0 bases and the J gene end by 9 bases; junction bases not matched to a gene: 21. Germline values: CDR1 SGHDT, CDR2 YYEEEE. CDR3 length: 19 amino acids. The CDR3 sequence is CASSLVVGSGRDPGLAQYF. In DNA form, the CDR3 reads TGTGCCAGCAGCTTGGTCGTTGGTAGCGGGAGAGACCCCGGTTTGGCCCAGTACTTC.

CDR3 coding DNA: TGTGCCAGCAGCCTCACAGGGTTCGAGCAGTACTTC. This codes for CASSLTGFEQYF. This chain links TRBV5-6 with TRBJ2-7; weak D call: TRBD1 (6 bases). Germline-derived CDR1 and CDR2 are SGHDT and YYEEEE. V lost 4 bases, J lost 6 bases, and 11 bases lay in between. The CDR3 has 12 amino acids.

This chain joins TRBV18 and TRBJ1-4, with D unresolved. Per the germline V gene, CDR1 is KGHSH and CDR2 is LQKENI. Trimming stripped 2 bases from V and 7 bases from J, with 8 bases between. This CDR3 spans 13 amino acids. The CDR3: CASSPLTGEKLFF. In DNA form, the CDR3 reads TGTGCCAGCTCACCATTAACGGGTGAAAAACTGTTTTTT.

As concerns this clone: Within the sample, other DNA sequences also encode this same CDR3. The rearrangement links TRBV28 to TRBJ1-1; weak D call: TRBD1 (5 bases). The germline CDR1 and CDR2 sequences are MDHEN and SYDVKM. This CDR3 spans 12 amino acids. V dropped 2 bases and J dropped 7 bases, with 8 bases sitting between them. CDR3 nucleotide sequence: TGTGCCAGCAGTTTACTGGGGGGTGAAGCTTTCTTT. This codes for CASSLLGGEAFF.

This clone was seen a single time. This chain joins TRBV2 and TRBJ2-1; 8 positions match TRBD2. CDR1 and CDR2 (germline): SNHLY, FYNNEI. This CDR3 region has 12 residues. V gave up 6 bases and J gave up 10 bases; unmatched junction bases: 5. CDR3 protein: CASSPRLAEQFF. The CDR3 DNA is TGTGCCAGCAGCCCCCGACTAGCGGAGCAGTTCTTC.

This clone occurred once. V is TRBV7-9 and J is TRBJ2-1; TRBD1 matches 9 bases. The CDR3 spans 16 residues. Germline V lookup: CDR1 SEHNR, CDR2 FQNEAQ (reference sequence). J gave up 4 bases and V 5 bases, and 9 bases lay outside the gene matches. The CDR3, as DNA: TGTGCCAGCAGCCGACACAGGGGGCTCGAATACAATGAGCAGTTCTTC. Its protein product is CASSRHRGLEYNEQFF.

The chain uses TRBV11-2 and TRBJ2-7, with 10 positions matching TRBD2. V was clipped by 3 bases and J by 1 base; unmatched bases: 3. The CDR3 runs 15 residues. CDR1 and CDR2 from the germline V gene are SGHAT and FQNNGV. In nucleotides, the CDR3 is TGTGCCAGCAGCTTCTTACTAGCGGGGTCCTACGAGCAGTACTTC. It encodes CASSFLLAGSYEQYF.

This clone occurred once. The chain uses TRBV5-1 and TRBJ2-7; 11 positions agree with TRBD2. Germline CDR1 and CDR2: SGHRS and YFSETQ. The ends lost 1 base at V and 2 bases at J; junction bases unmatched: 5. The CDR3 contains 16 residues. DNA for the CDR3: TGCGCCAGCAGCTTGCAGACTAGCGGGATAACCTACGAGCAGTACTTC. It encodes CASSLQTSGITYEQYF.